This T cell receptor (beta chain) was sequenced during a study of T cell responses to AZD1222 COVID-19 vaccine. Study-level results: Baseline serostatus was positive in only six AZD1222 recipients. It should be noted that donors were predominantly white British and more often female, and clonal diversity was possibly underestimated. Reports say nearly half of spike-specific TCRs go after unmutated variant regions. With dominance at 160-218 and 743-854, vaccine-associated CD4 TCRs spanned spike.

The germline gives CDR1 KGHSH, CDR2 LQKENI. The germline V and J ends were trimmed by 3 bases and 1 base, with 2 bases remaining between them. This CDR3 region has 12 residues. The protocol was immunoSEQ multiplex PCR, while the TCRdb copy is restricted to in-frame clones and leaves out a portion. This table holds 65,000 to 95,000 clones, approximately 85% found once. Notes on this clone: The antigen is unknown.

The rearrangement joins TRBV18 to TRBJ2-3; D is unclear. Sequenced here: peripheral blood, sampled on day 0 of AZD1222 vaccination. The source is an adult in good health. The chain's CDR3 is CASSPRTDTQYF. CDR3 DNA: TGTGCCAGCTCACCTCGCACAGATACGCAGTATTTT. Full variable domain (remainder filled in from reference TRBV18 and TRBJ2-3): NAGVMQNPRHLVRRRGQEARLRCSPMKGHSHVYWYRQLPEEGLKFMVYLQKENIIDESGMPKERFSAEFPKEGPSILRIQQVVRGDSAAYFCASSPRTDTQYFGPGTRLTVL.